This TCR beta chain is from a study of blood T cell repertoires in COVID-19. Study-level background: The United States, Italy and Spain supplied acute and convalescent COVID-19 samples. Sample material is recorded as cDNA or gDNA derived from T cells, B-cell-depleted T cells, or PBMCs.

Study processing details: Amplification of reference gene primers provided the estimated nucleated cell counts. The repertoire was sequenced with immunoSEQ multiplex PCR; TCRdb's copy has only in-frame clones and lacks some. V and J calls plus clone size are reproduced from that table; the DNA served to infer D and trimming. This table has tens of thousands of clones, roughly 90% appearing once. The germline V gene has CDR1 SGHTA and CDR2 FQGNSA. The ends were cut back, 5 bases at V and 1 base at J, with 15 bases in the middle. The CDR3 sequence is 15 residues long. Sequenced input: peripheral blood. This receptor was obtained from an elderly woman with active or convalescent COVID-19. The chain couples TRBV7-2 to TRBJ2-7; D perhaps matches TRBD2 (6 bases). Here the CDR3 reads CASSPWASESYEQYF. DNA of the CDR3: TGTGCCAGCAGCCCATGGGCTAGCGAATCCTACGAGCAGTACTTC.